The 3 T cell receptor beta chains in this list originate from one sample, sequenced in a study of OX40 agonist ivuxolimab in advanced cancers. Method: immunoSEQ multiplex PCR; TCRdb's copy keeps in-frame clones and lacks some. The sample gives some 45,000 clones, 80% to 90% of which show up once; under 5.5% is in the top ten. The input for sequencing was CD4+ or CD8+ T cells sorted from blood, taken in a trial of the OX40 agonist ivuxolimab. Receptors originate from an adult with an advanced solid tumor such as melanoma, head and neck, liver or kidney cancer.

The gene calls are TRBV6-5 and TRBJ1-1; weak D call: TRBD1 (6 bases). Trimming stripped 0 bases from V and 1 base from J, with 9 bases between. CDR1 and CDR2 from the germline V gene are MNHEY and SVGAGI. The CDR3 spans 15 residues. The CDR3 protein is CASSYSTQGNTEAFF. The CDR3 DNA sequence: TGTGCCAGCAGTTACTCGACACAGGGGAACACTGAAGCTTTCTTT.

The chain uses TRBV15 and TRBJ1-1; D uncertain. The CDR3 covers 14 residues. The germline CDR1 and CDR2 sequences are LNHNV and YYDKDF (reference sequence). V lost 0 bases, J lost 1 base, and 6 bases lay in between. The chain's CDR3 is CATSRDLGNTEAFF. The CDR3, as DNA: TGTGCCACCAGCAGAGATTTGGGGAACACTGAAGCTTTCTTT.

The chain combines TRBV18 with TRBJ1-1; 8 nucleotides line up with TRBD1. Trimming removed 4 bases from V and 0 bases from J; junction bases left unmatched: 7. The germline V gene has CDR1 KGHSH and CDR2 LQKENI. The CDR3 is 16 amino acids. The CDR3 coding sequence is TGTGCCAGCTCACTATCGCCGACAGGGGTGAACACTGAAGCTTTCTTT. Encoded protein: CASSLSPTGVNTEAFF.